These 25 T cell receptor beta chains were sequenced from one sample in a study of blood T cell repertoires in COVID-19. TCRdb's table, derived via immunoSEQ multiplex PCR, lists solely in-frame clones and lacks some. The table lists some 46,000 clones, more than 70% of them singletons. The material sequenced was peripheral blood. These receptors all stem from a woman over 75 with acute or convalescent COVID-19.

This clone was picked up one time. V usage is TRBV20-1 and J usage is TRBJ1-5, with TRBD1 matching 7 bases. V lost 3 bases to trimming and J lost 5 bases; unmatched junction nucleotides: 19. The germline V gene has CDR1 DFQATT and CDR2 SNEGSKA (reference sequence). CDR3 length: 18 residues. CDR3 protein: CSASDDRWDNRGHQPQHF. In DNA, the CDR3 is TGCAGTGCTAGTGATGACAGGTGGGATAACAGGGGCCATCAGCCCCAGCATTTT.

The J gene is TRBJ1-2, the V gene TRBV6-4; 12 bases map to TRBD1. The germline gives CDR1 MRHNA, CDR2 SNTAGT. Losses at the gene ends were 0 bases for V and 4 bases for J; bases not matched to a gene: 6. The CDR3 covers 17 residues. CDR3 protein: CASSDSGTGGSLYGYTF. CDR3 nucleotides: TGTGCCAGCAGTGACTCAGGGACAGGGGGCTCCCTCTATGGCTACACCTTC.

V and J are TRBV5-6 and TRBJ2-7; 11 bases line up with TRBD2. V dropped 0 bases and J dropped 4; count of bases not matched to a gene: 6. This CDR3 comprises 16 residues. Per the germline V gene, CDR1 is SGHDT and CDR2 is YYEEEE. CDR3 amino acids: CASSLVASGGFYEQYF. The CDR3 nucleotides are TGTGCCAGCAGCTTGGTGGCTAGCGGGGGGTTTTACGAGCAGTACTTC. Together with reference TRBV5-6 and TRBJ2-7, the CDR3 gives the full variable domain: DAGVTQSPTHLIKTRGQQVTLRCSPKSGHDTVSWYQQALGQGPQFIFQYYEEEERQRGNFPDRFSGHQFPNYSSELNVNALLLGDSALYLCASSLVASGGFYEQYFGPGTRLTVT.

This clone was detected only a few times. In DNA, the CDR3 is TGTGCCAGCAGTTACTTGGGACAGGTAACCGAAAAACTGTTTTTT. It is translated as CASSYLGQVTEKLFF. V is TRBV6-5 and J is TRBJ1-4; 8 positions agree with TRBD1. This CDR3 spans 15 amino acids. Per the germline V gene, CDR1 is MNHEY and CDR2 is SVGAGI. Trimming took 1 base from V and 8 from J; bases not matched to a gene: 6.

The chain is built from TRBV5-1 and TRBJ1-6, with D perhaps TRBD1 (6 bases). The germline gives CDR1 SGHRS, CDR2 YFSETQ. The CDR3 has 18 residues. The V and J ends lost 2 bases and 8 bases respectively, with 23 bases between them. The CDR3 DNA sequence: TGCGCCAGCAGCTTCTACGGATCCACAGGGAGAGGCGATTCACCCCTCCACTTT. This encodes CASSFYGSTGRGDSPLHF.

V and J are TRBV4-2 and TRBJ2-3; TRBD1 aligns across 8 bases. The CDR3 spans 14 residues. The J segment lost 4 bases and the V segment lost 0 bases, leaving 0 bases of the junction unmatched. The V gene's germline CDR1 is LGHNA and CDR2 YNFKEQ. CDR3: CASSQEQGADTQYF. CDR3 sequence (DNA): TGTGCCAGCAGCCAAGAACAGGGGGCAGATACGCAGTATTTT.

This clone was seen only once. The V and J genes are TRBV6-1 and TRBJ1-1; 7 bases align to TRBD1. Unmatched junction bases numbered 5, after V lost 5 bases and J lost 8 bases. Germline CDR1 MNHNS, CDR2 SASEGT. There are 12 residues in the CDR3. The CDR3 DNA reads as TGTGCCAGCAGTACCTCGGACAGGGAAGCTTTCTTT. Translated: CASSTSDREAFF.

J is TRBJ1-1 and V is TRBV12-3 or TRBV12-4; maybe TRBD1 (6 bases). The CDR3 spans 13 residues. Trimming removed 5 bases from V and 5 bases from J, with 12 bases in between. CDR3: CASSGTSWTEAFF. The CDR3 bases are TGTGCCAGCAGTGGGACAAGTTGGACTGAAGCTTTCTTT.

V gene TRBV5-1 combines with J gene TRBJ2-3; 11 bases line up with TRBD1. There are 16 residues in the CDR3. Trimming removed 4 bases from V and 4 bases from J; junction bases left unmatched: 8. CDR1 and CDR2 (germline): SGHRS, YFSETQ. CDR3 residues: CASSPRPGQGADTQYF. The CDR3 nucleotides are TGCGCCAGCAGCCCAAGACCGGGACAGGGGGCAGATACGCAGTATTTT.

This clone was observed a handful of times. The V and J genes are TRBV3-1 (or the pseudogene TRBV3-2) and TRBJ2-1; weak D call: TRBD1 (6 bases). With 3 bases removed from V and 3 bases from J, the gap between germline ends came to 12 bases. Looked up from germline, CDR1 is LGHDT and CDR2 is YNNKEL (reference sequence). The CDR3 is 15 amino acids. CDR3 region: CASSHNRDNYNEQFF. DNA for the CDR3: TGTGCCAGCAGCCACAACCGGGACAACTACAATGAGCAGTTCTTC.

The genes are TRBV7-2 and TRBJ2-1; 10 nucleotides align to TRBD2. The CDR3 has 18 amino acids. Trimming took 2 bases from V and 0 from J; bases not matched to a gene: 7. Germline CDR1 is SGHTA and CDR2 is FQGNSA. The CDR3 sequence: CASSLQRGGKNSYNEQFF. The CDR3 nucleotides read TGTGCCAGCAGCTTACAGCGGGGGGGTAAAAACTCCTACAATGAGCAGTTCTTC.

V gene TRBV4-1 combines with J gene TRBJ2-5; 9 nucleotides match TRBD2. This CDR3 has 14 residues. Unmatched junction bases numbered 2, after V lost 1 base and J lost 5 bases. Per the germline V gene, CDR1 is MGHRA and CDR2 is YSYEKL. The CDR3 DNA reads TGCGCCAGCAGCCAAGTGCGGGGGGGGGAGACCCAGTACTTC. As protein: CASSQVRGGETQYF.

This chain connects TRBV9 to TRBJ2-3; TRBD2 aligns across 9 bases. Germline loops: CDR1 SGDLS, CDR2 YYNGEE. This CDR3 is built from 18 residues. V lost 4 bases to trimming and J lost 0 bases; unmatched junction nucleotides: 12. This CDR3 reads CASSTGTSNTPSTDTQYF. CDR3 nucleotide sequence: TGTGCCAGCAGCACCGGGACTAGCAATACGCCGAGCACAGATACGCAGTATTTT.

The rearrangement uses TRBV10-2 and TRBJ1-4, with TRBD1 matching 9 bases. This CDR3 spans 15 amino acids. Looked up from germline, CDR1 is WSHSY and CDR2 is SAAADI. Trimming cost V 6 bases and J 6 bases; bases outside gene matches: 8. The CDR3 reads CASRSTGGLDEKLFF. DNA of the CDR3: TGCGCCAGCAGATCAACAGGGGGCCTGGATGAAAAACTGTTTTTT.

The chain has TRBV5-6 and TRBJ2-7; D is unresolved. The CDR3 consists of 13 residues. CDR1 is SGHDT, CDR2 YYEEEE, per germline. Trimming pared 1 base from V and 0 bases from J, leaving 5 bases between. CDR3 sequence reads: CASSLLSSYEQYF. The CDR3 coding sequence is TGTGCCAGCAGCTTGCTCAGCTCCTACGAGCAGTACTTC.

This sequence joins TRBV25-1 and TRBJ1-6; no firm D call. The length of the CDR3 is 14 residues. Germline CDR1 is MGHDK and CDR2 is SYGVNS. The V end was cut by 3 bases, the J end by 4 bases, with 7 bases between. The CDR3 DNA reads TGTGCCAGCAGTGATGTCAAATATAATTCACCCCTCCACTTT. Translated, it gives CASSDVKYNSPLHF.

This chain links TRBV12-3 or TRBV12-4 with TRBJ2-3, with no clear D. The ends were cut back, 6 bases at V and 0 bases at J, with 7 bases in the middle. This CDR3 has 13 amino acids. The CDR3 nucleotides are TGTGCCAGCAGCCCCCAAAGCACAGATACGCAGTATTTT. As protein: CASSPQSTDTQYF.

The chain recombines TRBV5-1 with TRBJ1-2; no reliable D call. From germline, CDR1 is SGHRS and CDR2 YFSETQ. Deletions cut 4 bases from V and 4 bases from J, with 11 bases between. The CDR3 has 13 amino acids. CDR3 residues: CASSILGRYGYTF. The CDR3 DNA reads TGCGCCAGCAGCATTCTGGGCCGCTATGGCTACACCTTC.

V usage is TRBV3-1 (or the pseudogene TRBV3-2) and J usage is TRBJ2-7, with a tentative D call TRBD1 (5 bases). V was clipped by 6 bases and J by 2 bases, with 5 bases between them. This CDR3 has 11 amino acids. Germline loops: CDR1 LGHDT, CDR2 YNNKEL (reference sequence). The CDR3 spells CASRGAYEQYF. The CDR3 nucleotides are TGTGCCAGCAGAGGGGCCTACGAGCAGTACTTC.

This clone was detected once. The chain employs TRBV6-5 and TRBJ1-2; D call uncertain. The CDR3 sequence is 13 residues long. The germline V gene has CDR1 MNHEY and CDR2 SVGAGI. V was cut by 7 bases and J by 0 bases, with 9 bases left in between. The CDR3 spells CASKLTANYGYTF. CDR3 DNA: TGTGCCAGCAAGTTAACAGCTAACTATGGCTACACCTTC.

The gene calls are TRBV6-6 and TRBJ2-7, with a possible D match to TRBD1 (6 bases). Deletions cut 8 bases from V and 2 bases from J, with 10 bases between. Germline CDR1 and CDR2: MNHNY and SVGAGI (reference sequence). The length of the CDR3 is 12 residues. The CDR3 region has the DNA TGTGCCAGCCGACAGGAGACCTACGAGCAGTACTTC. Translation: CASRQETYEQYF.

The rearrangement links TRBV4-1 to TRBJ2-2; maybe TRBD1 (5 bases). Looked up from germline, CDR1 is MGHRA and CDR2 is YSYEKL. V lost 2 bases and J 2 bases, leaving 18 bases between the germline ends. This CDR3 contains 18 residues. The CDR3 loop is CASSQWGRRPINTGELFF. CDR3 DNA sequence: TGCGCCAGCAGCCAATGGGGCCGTCGACCTATTAACACCGGGGAGCTGTTTTTT.

CDR3: CASSLTRGGEGYTF. DNA for the CDR3: TGTGCCAGCAGCTTAACGAGAGGGGGAGAAGGCTACACCTTC. The chain links TRBV7-3 to TRBJ1-2; D possibly corresponds to TRBD1 (6 bases). Trimming stripped 0 bases from V and 8 bases from J, with 13 bases between. The CDR3 is 14 residues long. Germline CDR1 reads SGHTA; CDR2 reads FQGTGA.

In DNA form, the CDR3 reads TGTGCCAGCAGCTTAGGGGGACAGGGGAGTACTGAAGCTTTCTTT. It specifies CASSLGGQGSTEAFF. The genes are TRBV7-8 and TRBJ1-1; 10 bases match TRBD1. Germline V lookup: CDR1 SGHVS, CDR2 FQNEAQ. The J segment lost 5 bases and the V segment lost 1 base, leaving 4 bases of the junction unmatched. This CDR3 has 15 residues.

The J gene is TRBJ2-5, the V gene TRBV2; 7 nucleotides align to TRBD2. The CDR3 sequence is 14 residues long. The V segment lost 5 bases and the J segment 2 bases; nucleotides outside the gene matches: 5. Per the germline V gene, CDR1 is SNHLY and CDR2 is FYNNEI. The CDR3 bases are TGTGCCAGCAGTTCCCTCGGGGGGCAAGAGACCCAGTACTTC. Translation: CASSSLGGQETQYF.